The next 24 T cell receptor beta chains were all read from a single sample in a study of identical twins. TCRdb independently ran MiXCR on the 5' RACE reads; one entry per CDR3 protein. The sample yields about 570,000 distinct CDR3 sequences, 9% to 10% seen once. This same sample was also part of a study on yellow fever vaccine responses in identical twins.

What was sequenced was PBMCs. These receptors were collected from a woman aged 18-29 years in good health.

The chain carries TRBV3-1 and TRBJ1-5, with D perhaps matching TRBD1 (5 bases). Germline V CDR1 and CDR2: LGHDT, YNNKEL (reference sequence). Trimming shortened V by 1 base and J by 7 bases, and 11 bases separated the two germline ends. CDR3 length equals 14 residues. The CDR3 nucleotides read TGTGCCAGCAGCCAAGGACAGAAGCGACAGCCCCAGCATTTT. Translation: CASSQGQKRQPQHF.

The gene calls are TRBV15 and TRBJ2-5; 7 bases fit TRBD1. The CDR3 loop spans 14 amino acids. J gave up 14 bases and V 3 bases, and 15 bases lay outside the gene matches. Germline lookup yields CDR1 LNHNV and CDR2 YYDKDF (reference sequence). CDR3 DNA: TGTGCCACCAGCAGCCCCGGGGCCCGGACAGGAGTCTACTTC. Amino acid sequence: CATSSPGARTGVYF.

The V gene is TRBV16, the J gene TRBJ2-7; the match to TRBD1 covers 7 bases. The germline CDR1 and CDR2 sequences are KGHSY and FQNENV. V lost 3 bases, J lost 6 bases, and 11 bases stayed unmatched. This CDR3 spans 15 amino acids. CDR3 in amino acids: CASSHPSDRPIEQYF. Here the CDR3 DNA reads TGTGCCAGCAGCCACCCTTCGGACAGGCCAATCGAGCAGTACTTC.

This clonotype was found a few times. The chain links TRBV18 to TRBJ2-7, with D uncertain. Trimming shortened V by 0 bases and J by 6 bases, and 12 bases separated the two germline ends. CDR1 and CDR2 (germline): KGHSH, LQKENI. The CDR3 covers 14 residues. In nucleotides, the CDR3 is TGTGCCAGCTCACCACCGCTCGCTAGATCCGAGCAGTACTTC. Translation: CASSPPLARSEQYF.

V gene TRBV12-3 or TRBV12-4 combines with J gene TRBJ1-1, with 7 nucleotides matching TRBD1. The CDR3 runs to 15 residues. V shed 1 base, J shed 1 base, and the junction held 3 bases outside the gene matches. The DNA of the CDR3 is TGTGCCAGCAGTTTAGTGGCAGGGGGGAACACTGAAGCTTTCTTT. Protein: CASSLVAGGNTEAFF.

The J gene is TRBJ2-7, the V gene TRBV29-1; D unresolved. The germline V and J ends were trimmed by 6 bases and 0 bases, with 15 bases remaining between them. Per the germline V gene, CDR1 is SQVTM and CDR2 is ANQGSEA. The CDR3 contains 14 residues. CDR3 DNA: TGCAGCGTGGGCGCCACTTCTTCCTCCTACGAGCAGTACTTC. It codes for CSVGATSSSYEQYF.

This clonotype was counted at least ten times. The chain couples TRBV27 to TRBJ1-2; TRBD1 aligns across 8 bases. Trimming removed 7 bases from V and 5 bases from J; junction bases left unmatched: 12. The length of the CDR3 is 15 residues. The germline gives CDR1 MNHEY, CDR2 SMNVEV (reference sequence). CDR3 residues: CASTRRAGGSYGYTF. The CDR3 bases are TGTGCCAGCACGCGAAGAGCAGGGGGCAGTTATGGCTACACCTTC.

This clonotype has ten or more counts. The chain couples TRBV4-2 to TRBJ1-5, with D possibly matching TRBD1 (5 bases). The length of the CDR3 is 16 residues. From germline, CDR1 is LGHNA and CDR2 YNFKEQ. Trimming pared 0 bases from V and 0 bases from J, leaving 9 bases between. The CDR3 is CASSQDMGDSNQPQHF. The CDR3 DNA is TGTGCCAGCAGCCAAGATATGGGGGATAGCAATCAGCCCCAGCATTTT.

The chain couples TRBV5-1 to TRBJ2-3; TRBD1 is a possible D gene (6 bases). The CDR3 extends over 14 amino acids. CDR1 and CDR2 from the germline V gene are SGHRS and YFSETQ. V was pared by 2 bases and J by 5 bases, with 12 bases between. The DNA for the CDR3 is TGCGCCAGCAGCTTCGAGGGGGAACGAGATACGCAGTATTTT. This codes for CASSFEGERDTQYF.

This chain connects TRBV2 to TRBJ2-3; no reliable D call. This CDR3 comprises 12 residues. CDR1 SNHLY and CDR2 FYNNEI come from the germline V gene. V gave up 2 bases and J gave up 9 bases, with 9 bases separating them. The CDR3 reads CASSERFETQYF. The CDR3 bases are TGTGCCAGCAGTGAAAGGTTCGAGACGCAGTATTTT. Supplemented by reference TRBV2 and TRBJ2-3, the full variable domain reads EPEVTQTPSHQVTQMGQEVILRCVPISNHLYFYWYRQILGQKVEFLVSFYNNEISEKSEIFDDQFSVERPDGSNFTLKIRSTKLEDSAMYFCASSERFETQYFGPGTRLTVL.

The sample holds a few counts of this clonotype. The chain recombines TRBV5-1 with TRBJ2-7; 10 positions agree with TRBD2. Germline-derived CDR1 and CDR2 are SGHRS and YFSETQ. CDR3 length equals 18 residues. After removal of 4 bases from V and 4 bases from J, the junction contained 17 bases not matched to a gene. The CDR3 DNA reads as TGCGCCAGCAGCGCTAGATCAAGAGCGGGAGGGGACAATTACGAGCAGTACTTC. This gives the protein CASSARSRAGGDNYEQYF.

This clonotype was seen ten or more times. The chain combines TRBV12-3 or TRBV12-4 with TRBJ2-7; 10 nucleotides line up with TRBD2. The CDR3 runs 14 residues. V dropped 6 bases and J dropped 3; count of bases not matched to a gene: 5. The CDR3 region is CASRSGGVVYEQYF. CDR3 nucleotide sequence: TGTGCCAGCAGGAGCGGGGGGGTCGTCTACGAGCAGTACTTC.

This clonotype was picked up many times. The chain employs TRBV5-1 and TRBJ2-7, with D uncertain. The V end was cut by 0 bases, the J end by 2 bases, with 12 bases between. Per germline, CDR1 SGHRS and CDR2 YFSETQ. CDR3 length: 15 amino acids. CDR3 coding DNA: TGCGCCAGCAGCTTGGGTGGGAAACTAACCTACGAGCAGTACTTC. Amino acid sequence: CASSLGGKLTYEQYF.

At least ten counts were recorded for this clonotype. This chain connects TRBV12-3 or TRBV12-4 to TRBJ2-1, with a possible D match to TRBD1 (6 bases). The CDR3 runs to 14 residues. V lost 6 bases, J lost 0 bases, and 9 bases lay in between. CDR3 sequence reads: CASRGGASYNEQFF. The CDR3, as DNA: TGTGCCAGCAGAGGGGGTGCCTCCTACAATGAGCAGTTCTTC.

This sequence joins TRBV4-2 and TRBJ2-7; 9 nucleotides line up with TRBD1. The germline V gene has CDR1 LGHNA and CDR2 YNFKEQ. The CDR3 totals 16 residues. V was clipped by 4 bases and J by 0 bases; unmatched bases: 7. The CDR3 nucleotides read TGTGCCAGCAGCCGAACGGACAGGGGCGACTCCTACGAGCAGTACTTC. This gives the protein CASSRTDRGDSYEQYF.

The chain uses TRBV7-8 and TRBJ1-1; D is unclear. Between the trimmed V and J ends, which lost 1 base and 4 bases, there was a span of 13 bases. The germline gives CDR1 SGHVS, CDR2 FQNEAQ. The CDR3 has 15 residues. The CDR3 bases are TGTGCCAGCAGCTTAGATGAAAAATCGACCACTGAAGCTTTCTTT. The encoded protein is CASSLDEKSTTEAFF.

This clonotype was observed at least ten times. Here the CDR3 DNA reads TGCAGCGGCACAGGGTACAATGAGCAGTTCTTC. The encoded protein is CSGTGYNEQFF. The chain has TRBV29-1 and TRBJ2-1; TRBD1 might be the D (6 bases). Germline V gives CDR1 SQVTM, CDR2 ANQGSEA. This CDR3 comprises 11 residues. V lost 7 bases to trimming and J lost 4 bases, with 8 bases between them.

This clonotype appeared a few times. The chain has TRBV9 and TRBJ2-7; D is possibly TRBD2 (5 bases). V dropped 0 bases and J dropped 7 bases, with 17 bases sitting between them. Germline CDR1 reads SGDLS; CDR2 reads YYNGEE. The CDR3 consists of 15 residues. The CDR3 region is CASSVEADSLLEQYF. DNA of the CDR3: TGTGCCAGCAGCGTAGAGGCGGACTCCCTTTTGGAGCAGTACTTC.

This clonotype was recorded many times. The chain recombines TRBV9 with TRBJ2-5, with 11 bases that match TRBD2. Germline loops: CDR1 SGDLS, CDR2 YYNGEE. The CDR3 has 15 residues. J gave up 4 bases and V 3 bases, and 5 bases lay outside the gene matches. The CDR3 DNA sequence: TGTGCCAGCAGCGATAGCGGGGGGGCTGGAGAGACCCAGTACTTC. This encodes CASSDSGGAGETQYF.

This clonotype was seen a handful of times. The rearrangement uses TRBV6-2 or TRBV6-3 and TRBJ2-3; D unresolved. The CDR3 sequence is 12 residues long. The ends were cut back, 6 bases at V and 8 bases at J, with 12 bases in the middle. From germline, CDR1 is MNHEY and CDR2 SVGEGT. This CDR3 reads CASSPSLGTQYF. The CDR3 coding sequence is TGTGCCAGCAGCCCATCCCTGGGTACGCAGTATTTT.

This clonotype has a count of ten or more. The chain uses TRBV5-1 and TRBJ2-1, with a weak D call TRBD2 (5 bases). The CDR3 has 14 residues. Germline values: CDR1 SGHRS, CDR2 YFSETQ. V lost 4 bases and J lost 6, with 14 bases in between. DNA for the CDR3: TGCGCCAGCAGCCCGGGATCCCCACTCAATGAGCAGTTCTTC. Translated, it gives CASSPGSPLNEQFF.

This clonotype was counted between two and nine times. The rearrangement joins TRBV6-6 to TRBJ2-7; D not certain. CDR1 is MNHNY and CDR2 is SVGAGI in the germline V gene (reference sequence). Trimming pared 6 bases from V and 4 bases from J, leaving 7 bases between. The CDR3 is made up of 11 amino acids. The chain's CDR3 is CASSKEYEQYF. As DNA, the CDR3 is TGTGCCAGCAGCAAGGAGTACGAGCAGTACTTC.

J is TRBJ2-5 and V is TRBV20-1, with D unresolved. The CDR3 covers 11 residues. Trimming left V 6 bases short and J 3 bases short, with 8 bases between. From germline, CDR1 is DFQATT and CDR2 SNEGSKA (reference sequence). CDR3 sequence: CSANREETQYF. CDR3 DNA sequence: TGCAGTGCAAACAGAGAAGAGACCCAGTACTTC.

This clonotype has a count of ten or more. V gene TRBV29-1 combines with J gene TRBJ2-1; D gene uncertain. V lost 4 bases and J lost 8, with 9 bases in between. Germline-derived CDR1 and CDR2 are SQVTM and ANQGSEA. The CDR3 runs 11 residues. CDR3 sequence: CSVVWGHEQFF. In DNA form, the CDR3 reads TGCAGCGTTGTATGGGGTCATGAGCAGTTCTTC.